A selection of T cell receptor beta chains follows, all from one sample in a study of blood T cells in healthy people across ages. TCRdb independently ran MiXCR on the 5' RACE reads; one entry per CDR3 protein. The sample lists about 1,500,000 distinct CDR3 sequences, approximately 40% occurring once. The specimen sequenced was blood. The source is a woman between 18 and 30 years old in good health. Each CDR3 is given with its conserved first and last residue. A D gene is named only where the DNA matches it firmly. Clone size is stated in some rows and not others, as once, few, many or a class when expanded.

CSVAIRARNYGYTF,TGCAGCGTCGCTATCCGGGCACGTAACTATGGCTACACCTTC,TRBJ1-2,NA,NA,TRBV29-1
CSAAVAGAFYEQFF,TGCAGTGCCGCCGTAGCGGGTGCCTTCTACGAGCAGTTCTTC,TRBJ2-1,TRBD2,NA,TRBV20-1
CASRVSGSDGYTF,TGTGCCAGCAGGGTATCAGGGTCTGATGGCTACACCTTC,TRBJ1-2,NA,NA,TRBV6-1
CASSNSYEQYF,TGTGCCAGCAGTAACTCCTACGAGCAGTACTTC,TRBJ2-7,NA,many,TRBV12-3/TRBV12-4
CASSERGTPGADTQYF,TGTGCCAGCAGTGAAAGGGGGACCCCCGGTGCAGATACGCAGTATTTT,TRBJ2-3,NA,NA,TRBV2
CAISDYAHTEAFF,TGTGCCATCAGTGACTACGCCCACACTGAAGCTTTCTTT,TRBJ1-1,NA,few,TRBV10-3
CASSLAGSLYEQYF,TGTGCCAGCAGCTTGGCGGGGTCACTGTACGAGCAGTACTTC,TRBJ2-7,NA,NA,TRBV7-9
CASSQDELTDTQYF,TGCGCCAGCAGCCAAGATGAGCTGACAGATACGCAGTATTTT,TRBJ2-3,NA,few,TRBV4-1
CASSLRQLNEQFF,TGTGCCAGCAGCTTAAGGCAGCTCAATGAGCAGTTCTTC,TRBJ2-1,NA,few,TRBV7-3
CASSQRRRMKGYTF,TGTGCCAGCAGCCAGCGAAGGCGCATGAAAGGCTACACCTTC,TRBJ1-2,NA,few,TRBV27
CSALRLGGENEQFF,TGCAGTGCTTTAAGACTGGGAGGGGAAAATGAGCAGTTCTTC,TRBJ2-1,TRBD2,NA,TRBV20-1
CASNRYGTGDETQYF,TGTGCCAGTAACCGGTATGGGACAGGGGACGAGACCCAGTACTTC,TRBJ2-5,TRBD1,few,TRBV2
CASSPSGFAETQYF,TGTGCCAGCAGTCCGTCCGGTTTTGCGGAGACCCAGTACTTC,TRBJ2-5,NA,few,TRBV28
CASSLAVSQETQYF,TGCGCCAGCAGCCTTGCGGTCTCCCAAGAGACCCAGTACTTC,TRBJ2-5,NA,many,TRBV4-1
CASNPDRYEQYF,TGTGCCAGCAACCCCGACAGGTACGAGCAGTACTTC,TRBJ2-7,NA,many,TRBV6-1
CASSLESATNEKLFF,TGTGCCAGCAGCTTAGAGAGTGCAACTAATGAAAAACTGTTTTTT,TRBJ1-4,NA,NA,TRBV7-9
CAISESNSLENEQYF,TGTGCCATCAGTGAGTCGAATTCCTTGGAGAATGAGCAGTACTTC,TRBJ2-5,NA,NA,TRBV10-3
CAIREGSGGYSYEQYF,TGTGCCATCAGGGAAGGAAGCGGGGGCTACTCCTACGAGCAGTACTTC,TRBJ2-7,TRBD2,NA,TRBV10-3
CASTTSSYNEQFF,TGTGCCAGCACTACAAGCTCCTACAATGAGCAGTTCTTC,TRBJ2-1,NA,NA,TRBV7-6
CASNPQGTGGLTF,TGTGCCAGCAACCCGCAGGGGACAGGGGGCCTCACCTTC,TRBJ1-2,TRBD1,NA,TRBV6-5
CASSSPGKHDEQYF,TGTGCCAGCAGCTCACCCGGGAAACACGACGAGCAGTACTTC,TRBJ2-7,NA,NA,TRBV7-9
CASSQDRGGSYNEQFF,TGTGCCAGCAGCCAAGATAGGGGGGGCTCCTACAATGAGCAGTTCTTC,TRBJ2-1,NA,many,TRBV4-2
CASSSPGTRGRREQYF,TGTGCCAGCAGCTCCCCCGGGACTAGGGGGAGACGAGAGCAGTACTTC,TRBJ2-7,TRBD2,NA,TRBV11-2
CASSLGQGGEENQYF,TGCGCCAGCAGCCTTGGACAGGGGGGGGAAGAGAACCAGTACTTC,TRBJ2-5,TRBD1,NA,TRBV5-1
CASSEDRVSTDTQYF,TGTGCCAGCAGTGAAGACAGGGTCTCCACAGATACGCAGTATTTT,TRBJ2-3,TRBD1,few,TRBV12-3/TRBV12-4
CASSPDYSLTDTQYF,TGCGCCAGCAGCCCCGACTATTCGCTCACAGATACGCAGTATTTT,TRBJ2-3,NA,NA,TRBV5-1
CASSHRQAHDNEQFF,TGTGCCAGCAGCCACCGACAGGCCCATGACAATGAGCAGTTCTTC,TRBJ2-1,NA,NA,TRBV7-9
CASSDSRSGETQYF,TGCGCCAGCAGTGATTCGAGGAGCGGAGAGACCCAGTACTTC,TRBJ2-5,NA,NA,TRBV10-1
CASSSDSDYEQYF,TGTGCCAGCAGTTCCGACAGTGACTACGAGCAGTACTTC,TRBJ2-7,NA,few,TRBV6-6
CASSSQGDRTEAFF,TGTGCCAGCAGTTCACAGGGGGACCGCACTGAAGCTTTCTTT,TRBJ1-1,TRBD1,NA,TRBV6-5
CASSQGRQGAYEQYF,TGCGCCAGCAGCCAAGGACGACAGGGTGCCTACGAGCAGTACTTC,TRBJ2-7,TRBD1,NA,TRBV4-1
CASSHRVTRTYEQYF,TGTGCCAGCAGCCACAGGGTAACGAGGACCTACGAGCAGTACTTC,TRBJ2-7,NA,NA,TRBV7-6
CSAAASSGTYEQYF,TGCAGTGCTGCAGCCAGTTCTGGCACCTACGAGCAGTACTTC,TRBJ2-7,NA,NA,TRBV20-1
CASSRAGGAENIQYF,TGTGCCAGCAGTCGCGCCGGGGGTGCCGAAAACATTCAGTACTTC,TRBJ2-4,NA,NA,TRBV28
CASSQGTGHAEAFF,TGTGCCAGCAGCCAAGGGACAGGGCACGCTGAAGCTTTCTTT,TRBJ1-1,TRBD1,NA,TRBV7-2
CASSLGGQADTEAFF,TGCGCCAGCAGCTTGGGGGGACAGGCGGACACTGAAGCTTTCTTT,TRBJ1-1,TRBD1,NA,TRBV5-1
CASSQETVGISYEQYF,TGTGCCAGCAGCCAAGAGACGGTCGGTATCTCCTACGAGCAGTACTTC,TRBJ2-7,NA,few,TRBV4-2
CASSDRVGGAHQYNEQFF,TGTGCCAGCAGCGACCGGGTGGGTGGAGCCCATCAATACAATGAGCAGTTCTTC,TRBJ2-1,NA,few,TRBV7-9
CAISESPGLAGGQETQYF,TGTGCCATCAGTGAGTCTCCGGGACTAGCGGGGGGTCAAGAGACCCAGTACTTC,TRBJ2-5,TRBD2,few,TRBV10-3
CSARDLVRGEQFF,TGCAGTGCTAGAGATTTAGTACGTGGTGAGCAGTTCTTC,TRBJ2-1,NA,few,TRBV20-1
CASITGGEQYF,TGTGCCAGCATTACAGGGGGCGAGCAGTACTTC,TRBJ2-7,TRBD1,NA,TRBV2
CASSEARSYEQYF,TGTGCCAGCAGTGAAGCGAGATCCTACGAGCAGTACTTC,TRBJ2-7,NA,NA,TRBV6-1
CASSYSANMNTEAFF,TGTGCCAGCAGTTACTCGGCGAACATGAACACTGAAGCTTTCTTT,TRBJ1-1,NA,NA,TRBV6-5
CASSFWREGPTQYF,TGTGCCAGCAGCTTTTGGCGGGAGGGCCCAACGCAGTATTTT,TRBJ2-3,TRBD2,few,TRBV7-9
CASGPSYNEQFF,TGTGCCAGTGGACCATCCTACAATGAGCAGTTCTTC,TRBJ2-1,NA,NA,TRBV6-5
CATSDSGTGKAYEQYF,TGTGCCACCAGTGACTCCGGGACAGGGAAAGCCTACGAGCAGTACTTC,TRBJ2-7,TRBD1,NA,TRBV24-1
CASSPAGPTYNEQFF,TGTGCCAGCAGCCCAGCGGGACCGACCTACAATGAGCAGTTCTTC,TRBJ2-1,TRBD2,NA,TRBV6-5
CASSTSRWEQFF,TGTGCCAGCAGCACCTCCAGGTGGGAGCAGTTCTTC,TRBJ2-1,NA,NA,TRBV13
CASSSGDSSGANVLTF,TGTGCCAGCAGTTCCGGAGACAGCTCTGGGGCCAACGTCCTGACTTTC,TRBJ2-6,NA,few,TRBV27
CASSYGPSGADEQFF,TGTGCCAGCAGTTACGGGCCTAGCGGGGCAGATGAGCAGTTCTTC,TRBJ2-1,TRBD2,few,TRBV6-6
CSASRGGTYGYTF,TGCAGTGCTAGTCGAGGGGGCACCTATGGCTACACCTTC,TRBJ1-2,TRBD1,NA,TRBV20-1
CAISEFAGGAEAFF,TGTGCCATCAGTGAGTTCGCCGGGGGGGCTGAAGCTTTCTTT,TRBJ1-1,NA,few,TRBV10-3